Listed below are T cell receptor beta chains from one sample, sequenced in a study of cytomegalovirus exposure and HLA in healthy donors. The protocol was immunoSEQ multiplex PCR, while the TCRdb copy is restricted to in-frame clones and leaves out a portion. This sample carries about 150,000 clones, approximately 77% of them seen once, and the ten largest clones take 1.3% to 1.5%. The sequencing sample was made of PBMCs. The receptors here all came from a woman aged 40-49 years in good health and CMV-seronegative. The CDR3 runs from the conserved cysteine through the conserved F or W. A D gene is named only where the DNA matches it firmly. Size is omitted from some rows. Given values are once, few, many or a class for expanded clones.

CDR3aa: CASNEDRGNYGYTF; CDR3nt: TGCGCCAGCAACGAGGACAGGGGGAACTATGGCTACACCTTC; abundance: NA; d_gene: TRBD1; j_gene: TRBJ1-2; v_gene: TRBV5-1
CDR3aa: CATSSWRGAEAFF; CDR3nt: TGTGCCACCAGCAGCTGGCGGGGGGCTGAAGCTTTCTTT; abundance: NA; d_gene: NA; j_gene: TRBJ1-1; v_gene: TRBV15
CDR3aa: CASRRGQGGSYGYTF; CDR3nt: TGTGCCAGCAGACGAGGACAGGGCGGGAGCTATGGCTACACCTTC; abundance: NA; d_gene: TRBD1; j_gene: TRBJ1-2; v_gene: TRBV27
CDR3aa: CASSIAQLNTEAFF; CDR3nt: TGTGCCAGTAGTATAGCACAGTTGAACACTGAAGCTTTCTTT; abundance: NA; d_gene: NA; j_gene: TRBJ1-1; v_gene: TRBV19
CDR3aa: CASSSGRGNQPQHF; CDR3nt: TGTGCCAGCAGTTCAGGAAGGGGTAATCAGCCCCAGCATTTT; abundance: few; d_gene: NA; j_gene: TRBJ1-5; v_gene: TRBV27
CDR3aa: CASSFGQGNGYTF; CDR3nt: TGTGCCAGCAGCTTCGGTCAGGGAAATGGCTACACCTTC; abundance: once; d_gene: NA; j_gene: TRBJ1-2; v_gene: TRBV5-8
CDR3aa: CASSQDFWGERKAFF; CDR3nt: TGTGCCAGCAGCCAAGATTTCTGGGGAGAAAGAAAAGCTTTCTTT; abundance: NA; d_gene: NA; j_gene: TRBJ1-1; v_gene: TRBV4-2
CDR3aa: CASSQGGQGAVYTF; CDR3nt: TGTGCCAGCAGCCAAGGGGGACAGGGGGCAGTCTACACCTTC; abundance: few; d_gene: TRBD1; j_gene: TRBJ1-2; v_gene: TRBV4-2
CDR3aa: CASSLDRTYEQYF; CDR3nt: TGTGCCAGCAGTTTGGACAGAACCTACGAGCAGTACTTC; abundance: NA; d_gene: NA; j_gene: TRBJ2-7; v_gene: TRBV6-6
CDR3aa: CASKEGFDNSPLHF; CDR3nt: TGTGCCAGCAAGGAGGGTTTCGATAATTCACCCCTCCACTTT; abundance: NA; d_gene: NA; j_gene: TRBJ1-6; v_gene: TRBV2
CDR3aa: CASSPGTALYEQYF; CDR3nt: TGTGCCAGCTCACCGGGGACAGCACTCTACGAGCAGTACTTC; abundance: NA; d_gene: TRBD1; j_gene: TRBJ2-7; v_gene: TRBV18